This T cell receptor (beta chain) was documented in a study of beta chain features in type 1 diabetes. Study in general: Patients did not differ from healthy donors in age, gender or cell yield. Study-wide results and caveats: A moderate, significant TCRB CDR3 shortening appeared in type 1 diabetes across four CD4+ subsets. A greater similarity of naive, central memory and Treg TCRB repertoires was seen among patients than among healthy donors.

This clone came up a few times. As yet, its antigen is unknown. Since all of the isolated RNA was reverse transcribed, expressed TCRB transcripts were what got sequenced. Naive, central memory and regulatory T cell samples averaged around 3.3 million reads. Assay: immunoSEQ multiplex PCR; the TCRdb copy retains only in-frame clones and omits some. The top ten clones hold around 2.5% of a sample with 25,000 to 30,000 clones, around three fifths of them seen once. Specimen: Tregs from blood. The sequence came from a woman aged 25-40 years with type 1 diabetes.

The DNA of the CDR3 is TGTGCCAGCAGCCGGGTAGGGGGCAATCAGCCCCAGCATTTT. Translating gives CASSRVGGNQPQHF. The chain carries TRBV7-9 and TRBJ1-5; D possibly corresponds to TRBD1 (5 bases). This CDR3 is 14 amino acids long. Germline V gene data show CDR1 as SEHNR and CDR2 as FQNEAQ (reference sequence). V was clipped by 5 bases and J by 2 bases, with 10 bases between them.